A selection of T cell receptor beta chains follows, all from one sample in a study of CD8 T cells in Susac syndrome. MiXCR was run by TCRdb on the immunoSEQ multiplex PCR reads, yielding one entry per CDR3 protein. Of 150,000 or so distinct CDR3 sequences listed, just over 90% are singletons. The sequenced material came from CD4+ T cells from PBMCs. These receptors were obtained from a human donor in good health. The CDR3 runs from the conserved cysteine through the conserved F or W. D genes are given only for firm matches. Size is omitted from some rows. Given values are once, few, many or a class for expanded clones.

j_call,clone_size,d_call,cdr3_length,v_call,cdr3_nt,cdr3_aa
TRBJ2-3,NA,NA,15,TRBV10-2,TGCGCCAGCAGTGGAAAGGAGCTGAGCACAGATACGCAGTATTTT,CASSGKELSTDTQYF
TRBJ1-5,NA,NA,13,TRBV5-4,TGTGCCAGCAGCACGGACTCAGATCAGCCCCAGCATTTT,CASSTDSDQPQHF
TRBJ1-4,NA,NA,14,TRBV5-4,TGTGCCAGCAGCTTAGCGACACAAGGTGAAAAACTGTTTTTT,CASSLATQGEKLFF
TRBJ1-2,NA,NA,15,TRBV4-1,TGCGCCAGCAGCCAAGATTCTCAGGGTAACTATGGCTACACCTTC,CASSQDSQGNYGYTF
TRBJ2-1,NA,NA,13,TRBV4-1,TGCGCCAGCAGCGAACCTTTTACCAATGAGCAGTTCTTC,CASSEPFTNEQFF
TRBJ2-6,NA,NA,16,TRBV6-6,TGTGCCAGCAGTTACGCCGACAGGCGCGGGGCCAACGTCCTGACTTTC,CASSYADRRGANVLTF
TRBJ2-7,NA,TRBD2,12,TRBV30,TGTGCCTGGAGTGCTAGCGGGGTAGCGCAGTACTTC,CAWSASGVAQYF
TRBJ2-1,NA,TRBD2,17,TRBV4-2,TGTGCCAGCAGCCAAGATAGAGCGGGATACCGGATGGGTGAGCAGTTCTTC,CASSQDRAGYRMGEQFF
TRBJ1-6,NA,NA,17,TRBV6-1,TGTGCCAGCAGTCTCCTTAGGGGAAGGGGCGCAAATTCACCCCTCCACTTT,CASSLLRGRGANSPLHF
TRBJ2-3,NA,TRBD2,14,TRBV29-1,TGCAGCGTTTGGACTAGCGGGGGGGCAGATACGCAGTATTTT,CSVWTSGGADTQYF
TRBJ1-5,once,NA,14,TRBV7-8,TGTGCCAGCAGCTTAGGCAGTTTAAATCAGCCCCAGCATTTT,CASSLGSLNQPQHF
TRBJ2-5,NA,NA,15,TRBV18,TGTGCCAGCTCACCACGGCGGGACAGCCAAGAGACCCAGTACTTC,CASSPRRDSQETQYF
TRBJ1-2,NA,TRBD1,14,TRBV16,TGTGCCAGCAGCTTCTCAGGGGGCGCAGGGGGCTACACCTTC,CASSFSGGAGGYTF
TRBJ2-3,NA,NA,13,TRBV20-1,TGCAGTGCAGGGATCTCAGGCACAGATACGCAGTATTTT,CSAGISGTDTQYF
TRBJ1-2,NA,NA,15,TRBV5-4,TGTGCCAGCAGCTTGGGAAAGACAGGAACGTATGGCTACACCTTC,CASSLGKTGTYGYTF
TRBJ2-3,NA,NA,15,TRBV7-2,TGTGCCAGCAGGGGGAAGGGCCCTAGCACAGATACGCAGTATTTT,CASRGKGPSTDTQYF
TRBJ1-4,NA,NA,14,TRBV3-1,TGTGCCAGCAGCCCGAGCATAAGCGAAGAAAAACTGTTTTTT,CASSPSISEEKLFF
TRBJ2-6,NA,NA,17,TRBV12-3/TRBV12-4,TGTGCCAGCAGTTGGATAATGGGTACGTCTGGGGCCAACGTCCTGACTTTC,CASSWIMGTSGANVLTF
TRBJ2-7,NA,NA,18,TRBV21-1,TGTGCCAGCAGCCACCGTCTGGGACAGGGGTATCACTCCTACGAGCAGTACTTC,CASSHRLGQGYHSYEQYF
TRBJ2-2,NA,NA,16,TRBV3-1,TGTGCCAGCAGCCATCATCGGGACTCCCCAACCGGGGAGCTGTTTTTT,CASSHHRDSPTGELFF
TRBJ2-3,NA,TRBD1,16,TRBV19,TGTGCCAGTAGTATAGTCCCGGGACAGGGCACAGATACGCAGTATTTT,CASSIVPGQGTDTQYF
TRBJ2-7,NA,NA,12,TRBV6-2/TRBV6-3,TGTGCCAGCAGTCAACAGTCATACGAGCAGTACTTC,CASSQQSYEQYF
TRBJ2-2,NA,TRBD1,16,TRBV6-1,TGTGCCAGCAGCATGTCCCCTACACAGGGGACCGGGGAGCTGTTTTTT,CASSMSPTQGTGELFF
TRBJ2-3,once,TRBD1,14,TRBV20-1,TGCAGTGCTGAGGGACAGGAGAGCACAGATACGCAGTATTTT,CSAEGQESTDTQYF
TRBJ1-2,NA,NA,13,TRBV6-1,TGTGCCAGCAGTGAAGCTTTCCAGGATGGCTACACCTTC,CASSEAFQDGYTF
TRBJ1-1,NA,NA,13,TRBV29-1,TGCAGCGTTGATCCGGGGGGGTACACTGAAGCTTTCTTT,CSVDPGGYTEAFF
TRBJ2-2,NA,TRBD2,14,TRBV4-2,TGTGCCAGCAGGCGGGGGGGAATGACCGGGGAGCTGTTTTTT,CASRRGGMTGELFF
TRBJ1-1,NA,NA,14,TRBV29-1,TGCAGCGTTTCACACAAGTTGGTAGACACTGAAGCTTTCTTT,CSVSHKLVDTEAFF
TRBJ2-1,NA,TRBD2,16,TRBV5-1,TGCGCCAGCAGCTTGGAACTAGCGGGGGCCGGGGGTGAGCAGTTCTTC,CASSLELAGAGGEQFF
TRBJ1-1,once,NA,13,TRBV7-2,TGTGCCAGCAGCTTAGAGTATGACACTGAAGCTTTCTTT,CASSLEYDTEAFF
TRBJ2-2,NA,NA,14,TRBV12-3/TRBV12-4,TGTGCCAGCAGTTTAGCGCGGTTCCCCGGGGAGCTGTTTTTT,CASSLARFPGELFF
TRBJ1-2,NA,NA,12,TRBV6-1,TGTGCCAGCAGTGACCGGGACCATGGCTACACCTTC,CASSDRDHGYTF
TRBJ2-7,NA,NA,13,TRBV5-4,TGTGCCAGCAGCCGGCCGGGGGGCGACGAGCAGTACTTC,CASSRPGGDEQYF
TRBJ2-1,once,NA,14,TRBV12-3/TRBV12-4,TGTGCCAGCAGTCTCAGGGAAGCGGGCAATGAGCAGTTCTTC,CASSLREAGNEQFF